This paragraph covers one T cell receptor beta chain sequence. The antigen remains unidentified. The sample originates from a study of identical twins. Study-wide results and caveats: Weaker excess sharing between twins was seen in beta out-of-frame sequences.

TCRdb re-analysed the 5' RACE reads in MiXCR, keeping a single row per CDR3 protein. In the table there are about 570,000 distinct CDR3 sequences, 9.5% to 10% of which are singletons. The CDR3 extends over 13 amino acids. V dropped 5 bases and J dropped 5; count of bases not matched to a gene: 5. Germline V lookup: CDR1 MNHEY, CDR2 SVGEGT. These data were also reused for a study on yellow fever vaccine responses in identical twins.

The clonotype comes from a woman aged 18-29 years in good health. The J gene is TRBJ2-7, the V gene TRBV6-2 or TRBV6-3; TRBD1 matches 8 bases. Sequences were obtained from PBMCs. The chain's CDR3 is CASSRQGRNEQYF. DNA of the CDR3: TGTGCCAGCAGTAGACAGGGGAGGAACGAGCAGTACTTC.